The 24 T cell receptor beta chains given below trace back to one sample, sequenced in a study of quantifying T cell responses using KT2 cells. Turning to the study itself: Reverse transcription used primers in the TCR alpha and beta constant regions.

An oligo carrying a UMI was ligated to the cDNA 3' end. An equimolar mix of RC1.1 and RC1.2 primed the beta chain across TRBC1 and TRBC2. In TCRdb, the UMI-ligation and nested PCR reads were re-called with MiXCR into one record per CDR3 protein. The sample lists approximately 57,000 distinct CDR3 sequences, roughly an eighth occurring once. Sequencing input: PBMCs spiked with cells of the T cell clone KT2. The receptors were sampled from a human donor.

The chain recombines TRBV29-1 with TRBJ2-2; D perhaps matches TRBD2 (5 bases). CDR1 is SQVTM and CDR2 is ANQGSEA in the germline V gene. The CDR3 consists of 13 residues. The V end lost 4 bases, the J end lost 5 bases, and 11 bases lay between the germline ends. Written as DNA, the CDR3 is TGCAGCGTTGTAGGCGGCGGGACCGGGGAGCTGTTTTTT. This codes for CSVVGGGTGELFF.

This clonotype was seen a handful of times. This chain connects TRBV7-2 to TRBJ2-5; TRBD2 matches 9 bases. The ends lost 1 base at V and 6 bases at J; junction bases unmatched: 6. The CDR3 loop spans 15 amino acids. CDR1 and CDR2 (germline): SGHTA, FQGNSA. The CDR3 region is CASSLGGGDSKTQYF. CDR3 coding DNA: TGTGCCAGCAGCTTAGGCGGGGGGGATTCGAAGACCCAGTACTTC.

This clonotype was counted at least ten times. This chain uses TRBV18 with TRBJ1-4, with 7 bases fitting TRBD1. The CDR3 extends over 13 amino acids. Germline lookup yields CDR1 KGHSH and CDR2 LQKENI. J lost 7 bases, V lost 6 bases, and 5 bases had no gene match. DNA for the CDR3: TGTGCCAGCTCCCCCCAGGGGGGTGAAAAACTGTTTTTT. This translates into CASSPQGGEKLFF.

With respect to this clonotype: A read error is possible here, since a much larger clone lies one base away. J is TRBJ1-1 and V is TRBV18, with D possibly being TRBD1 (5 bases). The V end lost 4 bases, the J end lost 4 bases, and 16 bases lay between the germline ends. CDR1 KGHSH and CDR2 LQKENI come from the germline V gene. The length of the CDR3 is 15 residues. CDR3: CASSQPDRGRTEAFF. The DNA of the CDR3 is TGTGCCAGCTCACAGCCCGACCGGGGACGCACTGAAGCTTTCTTT.

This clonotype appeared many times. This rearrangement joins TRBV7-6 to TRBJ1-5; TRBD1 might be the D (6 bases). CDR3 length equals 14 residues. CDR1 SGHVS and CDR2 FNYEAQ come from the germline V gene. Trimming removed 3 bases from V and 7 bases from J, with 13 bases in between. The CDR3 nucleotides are TGTGCCAGCAGCTTCGGGGGGCTCGGGCAGCCCCAGCATTTT. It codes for CASSFGGLGQPQHF.

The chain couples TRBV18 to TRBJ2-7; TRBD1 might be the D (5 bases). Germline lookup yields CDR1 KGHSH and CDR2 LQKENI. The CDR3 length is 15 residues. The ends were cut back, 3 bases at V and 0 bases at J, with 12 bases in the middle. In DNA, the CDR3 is TGTGCCAGCTCACCGGATTGGGGCAACTCCTACGAGCAGTACTTC. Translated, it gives CASSPDWGNSYEQYF.

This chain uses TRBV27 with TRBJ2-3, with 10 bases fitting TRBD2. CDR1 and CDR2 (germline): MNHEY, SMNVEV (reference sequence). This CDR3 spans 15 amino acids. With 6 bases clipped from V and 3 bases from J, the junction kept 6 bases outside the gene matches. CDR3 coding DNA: TGTGCCAGCAGATTAGCGGGAGGAGTGACAGATACGCAGTATTTT. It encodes CASRLAGGVTDTQYF.

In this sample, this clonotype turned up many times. The CDR3 region is CASSPRTGDEQYF. The CDR3 DNA reads as TGTGCCAGCTCCCCAAGGACAGGGGATGAGCAGTACTTC. J is TRBJ2-7 and V is TRBV18, with TRBD1 matching 9 bases. This CDR3 is built from 13 residues. The junction had 7 bases not matched to a gene; V was cut back by 6 bases and J by 7 bases. The germline V gene has CDR1 KGHSH and CDR2 LQKENI.

CDR3 residues: CSASRAEQFF. The CDR3 region has the DNA TGCAGTGCTAGTCGCGCCGAGCAGTTCTTC. The chain recombines TRBV20-1 with TRBJ2-1; D gene ambiguous. Per germline, CDR1 DFQATT and CDR2 SNEGSKA (reference sequence). V was cut by 3 bases and J by 10 bases, with 7 bases left in between. This CDR3 contains 10 residues.

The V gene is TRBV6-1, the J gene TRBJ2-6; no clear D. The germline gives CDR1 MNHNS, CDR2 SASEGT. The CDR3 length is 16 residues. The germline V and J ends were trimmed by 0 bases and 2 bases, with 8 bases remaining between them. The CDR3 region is CASSEAGLAGANVLTF. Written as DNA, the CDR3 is TGTGCCAGCAGTGAAGCGGGCCTAGCTGGGGCCAACGTCCTGACTTTC.

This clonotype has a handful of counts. In DNA, the CDR3 is TGTGCCAGCAGTGCCACAGGGATAGGGACTGAAGCTTTCTTT. This encodes CASSATGIGTEAFF. The chain links TRBV6-2 or TRBV6-3 to TRBJ1-1, with TRBD1 as a possible D gene (6 bases). Germline CDR1 MNHEY, CDR2 SVGEGT. The CDR3 loop spans 14 amino acids. The V and J ends lost 5 bases and 5 bases respectively, with 15 bases between them.

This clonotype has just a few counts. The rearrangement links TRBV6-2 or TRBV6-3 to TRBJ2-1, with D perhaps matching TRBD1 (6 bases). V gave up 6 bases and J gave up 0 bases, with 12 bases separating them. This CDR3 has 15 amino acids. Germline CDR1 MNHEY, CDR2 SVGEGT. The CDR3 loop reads CASSEDSGSYNEQFF. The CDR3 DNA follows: TGTGCCAGCAGCGAGGACAGCGGCTCCTACAATGAGCAGTTCTTC.

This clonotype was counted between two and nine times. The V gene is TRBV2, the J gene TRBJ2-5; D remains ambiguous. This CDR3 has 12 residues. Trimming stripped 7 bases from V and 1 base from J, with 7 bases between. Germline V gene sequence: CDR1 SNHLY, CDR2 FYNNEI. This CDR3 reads CASNGFQETQYF. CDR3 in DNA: TGTGCCAGCAATGGCTTCCAAGAGACCCAGTACTTC.

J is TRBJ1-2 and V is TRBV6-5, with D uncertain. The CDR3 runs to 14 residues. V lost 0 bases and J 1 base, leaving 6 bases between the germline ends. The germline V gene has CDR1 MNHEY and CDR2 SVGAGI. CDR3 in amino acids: CASSYSAFNYGYTF. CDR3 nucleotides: TGTGCCAGCAGTTACTCGGCCTTTAACTATGGCTACACCTTC.

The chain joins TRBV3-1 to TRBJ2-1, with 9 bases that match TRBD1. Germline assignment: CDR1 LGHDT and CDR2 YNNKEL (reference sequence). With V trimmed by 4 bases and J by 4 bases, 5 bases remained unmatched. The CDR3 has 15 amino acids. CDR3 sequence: CASSPGTGRYNEQFF. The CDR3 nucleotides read TGTGCCAGCAGCCCTGGGACAGGGCGATACAATGAGCAGTTCTTC.

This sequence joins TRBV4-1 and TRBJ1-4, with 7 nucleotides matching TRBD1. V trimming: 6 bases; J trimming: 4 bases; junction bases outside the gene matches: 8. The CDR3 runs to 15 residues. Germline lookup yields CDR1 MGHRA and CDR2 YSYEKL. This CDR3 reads CASRITGDVNEKLFF. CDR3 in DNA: TGCGCCAGCAGGATTACAGGGGACGTTAATGAAAAACTGTTTTTT.

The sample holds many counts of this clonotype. Here the CDR3 reads CASSPTDPIAADTQYF. DNA for the CDR3: TGTGCCAGCAGTCCGACTGACCCCATAGCGGCAGATACGCAGTATTTT. This chain connects TRBV2 to TRBJ2-3, with D maybe TRBD2 (6 bases). Trimming left V 5 bases short and J 4 bases short, with 19 bases between. This CDR3 has 16 residues. Germline V CDR1 and CDR2: SNHLY, FYNNEI.

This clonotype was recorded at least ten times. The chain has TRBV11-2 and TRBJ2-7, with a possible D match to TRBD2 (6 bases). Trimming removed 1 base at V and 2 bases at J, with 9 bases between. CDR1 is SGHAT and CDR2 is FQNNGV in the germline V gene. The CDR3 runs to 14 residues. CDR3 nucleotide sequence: TGTGCCAGCAGCTTAGTTCGGGGGACCTACGAGCAGTACTTC. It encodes CASSLVRGTYEQYF. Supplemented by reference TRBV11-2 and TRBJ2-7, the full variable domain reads EAGVAQSPRYKIIEKRQSVAFWCNPISGHATLYWYQQILGQGPKLLIQFQNNGVVDDSQLPKDRFSAERLKGVDSTLKIQPAKLEDSAVYLCASSLVRGTYEQYFGPGTRLTVT.

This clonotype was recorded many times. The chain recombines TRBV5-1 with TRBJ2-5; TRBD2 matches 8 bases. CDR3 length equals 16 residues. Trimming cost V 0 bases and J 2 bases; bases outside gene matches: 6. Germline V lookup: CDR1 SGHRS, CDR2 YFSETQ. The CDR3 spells CASSLAGSGEQETQYF. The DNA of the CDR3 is TGCGCCAGCAGCTTGGCGGGTAGCGGGGAACAAGAGACCCAGTACTTC.

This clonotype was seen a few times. CDR3 nucleotide sequence: TGTGCCAGTAGTGAAGGGCCGTACACTGAAGCTTTCTTT. This sequence encodes CASSEGPYTEAFF. This chain connects TRBV19 to TRBJ1-1; D call uncertain. The CDR3 spans 13 residues. The V gene lost 5 bases and the J gene lost 3 bases, with 10 bases spanning the gap. Germline V gives CDR1 LNHDA, CDR2 SQIVND (reference sequence).

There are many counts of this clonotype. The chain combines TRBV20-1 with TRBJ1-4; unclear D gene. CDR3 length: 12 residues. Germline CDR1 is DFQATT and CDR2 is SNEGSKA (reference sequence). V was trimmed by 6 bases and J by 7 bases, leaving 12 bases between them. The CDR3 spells CSAEGRSEKLFF. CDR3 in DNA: TGCAGTGCCGAGGGCAGGTCTGAAAAACTGTTTTTT.

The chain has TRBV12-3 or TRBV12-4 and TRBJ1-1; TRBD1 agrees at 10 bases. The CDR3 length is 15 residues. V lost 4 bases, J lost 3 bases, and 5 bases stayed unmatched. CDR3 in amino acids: CASSSSTGGDTEAFF. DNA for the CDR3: TGTGCCAGCAGTTCGTCGACAGGGGGCGACACTGAAGCTTTCTTT.

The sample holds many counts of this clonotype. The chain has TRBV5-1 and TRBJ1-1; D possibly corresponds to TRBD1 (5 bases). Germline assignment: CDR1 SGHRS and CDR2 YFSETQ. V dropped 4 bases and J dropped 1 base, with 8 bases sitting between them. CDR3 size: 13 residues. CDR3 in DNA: TGCGCCAGCAGCACCCAGGGGAACACTGAAGCTTTCTTT. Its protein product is CASSTQGNTEAFF.

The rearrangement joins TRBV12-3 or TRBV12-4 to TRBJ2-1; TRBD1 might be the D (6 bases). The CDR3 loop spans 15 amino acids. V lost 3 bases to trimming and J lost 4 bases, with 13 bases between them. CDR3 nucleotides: TGTGCCAGCAGTTTGGCTCAGGGGACATACAATGAGCAGTTCTTC. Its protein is CASSLAQGTYNEQFF.